Presented here are 13 T cell receptor beta chains from one specimen sequenced in a study of blood T cell repertoires in COVID-19. Assay used: immunoSEQ multiplex PCR; TCRdb lists only in-frame clones, some missing. The profile shows more than 200,000 clones, 88% of them singletons. The sequencing sample was made of peripheral blood. The receptors originated from a man older than 75 with acute or convalescent COVID-19.

The chain has TRBV9 and TRBJ2-5; 8 bases map to TRBD1. This CDR3 comprises 17 residues. The V gene end was trimmed by 3 bases and the J gene end by 4 bases; junction bases not matched to a gene: 14. Germline CDR1 is SGDLS and CDR2 is YYNGEE. CDR3 nucleotide sequence: TGTGCCAGCAGCGCGGGACAGGATTTTCGTAGACGAGAGACCCAGTACTTC. It encodes CASSAGQDFRRRETQYF.

The rearrangement uses TRBV27 and TRBJ2-3; maybe TRBD2 (6 bases). Trimming pared 4 bases from V and 5 bases from J, leaving 13 bases between. CDR3 length: 14 amino acids. CDR1 is MNHEY, CDR2 SMNVEV, per germline (reference sequence). The CDR3 region has the DNA TGTGCCAGCAGTTCGGGACTGCTGGTAGATACGCAGTATTTT. The encoded protein is CASSSGLLVDTQYF.

CDR3 sequence reads: CASRPGGSYGYTF. The CDR3 region has the DNA TGTGCCAGCAGACCCGGGGGGAGCTATGGCTACACCTTC. J is TRBJ1-2 and V is TRBV28, with TRBD1 as a possible D gene (5 bases). In germline, CDR1 is MDHEN, CDR2 SYDVKM. Trimming cost V 6 bases and J 4 bases, with 12 bases left between them. The CDR3 covers 13 residues.

In this sample, this clone turned up once. The chain combines TRBV10-2 with TRBJ1-3; D possibly corresponds to TRBD1 (5 bases). The length of the CDR3 is 15 residues. Germline CDR1 WSHSY, CDR2 SAAADI. The germline V and J ends were trimmed by 5 bases and 4 bases, with 15 bases remaining between them. In nucleotides, the CDR3 is TGCGCCAGCAGTTCTACCAGGGTTTCCGGAAACACCATATATTTT. Its protein is CASSSTRVSGNTIYF.

The CDR3 here is CASRDGTGYGYTF. CDR3 in DNA: TGTGCCAGCAGGGATGGGACAGGCTATGGCTACACCTTC. This chain uses TRBV6-5 with TRBJ1-2; 8 nucleotides align to TRBD1. The CDR3 contains 13 residues. V lost 6 bases to trimming and J lost 4 bases; unmatched junction nucleotides: 4. CDR1 is MNHEY and CDR2 is SVGAGI in the germline V gene.

The chain joins TRBV11-3 to TRBJ2-2, with D perhaps TRBD1 (5 bases). CDR1 is SGHNT, CDR2 YENEEA, per germline. The V gene lost 3 bases and the J gene lost 2 bases, with 7 bases spanning the gap. This CDR3 has 14 residues. The CDR3 DNA reads as TGTGCCAGCAGCTTCGACAGCAACACCGGGGAGCTGTTTTTT. As protein: CASSFDSNTGELFF.

Note on this clone: Germline is not matched at one junction end, which may reflect a read error. The rearrangement joins TRBV6-2 or TRBV6-3 to TRBJ2-7; no clear D. The CDR3 runs to 15 residues. Germline CDR1 reads MNHEY; CDR2 reads SVGEGT. The CDR3 sequence is CASTYRTTVAVEQYF. The DNA for the CDR3 is TGTGCCAGCACTTACCGAACGACCGTTGCGGTCGAGCAGTACTTC.

The gene calls are TRBV4-3 and TRBJ2-7; D remains ambiguous. Per the germline V gene, CDR1 is LGHNA and CDR2 is YSLEER. V was clipped by 1 base and J by 5 bases, with 6 bases between them. The CDR3 loop spans 12 amino acids. The CDR3 sequence: CASSQVEHEQYF. CDR3 bases: TGCGCCAGCAGCCAAGTAGAACACGAGCAGTACTTC.

The chain is built from TRBV19 and TRBJ2-7, with D unclear. The germline V gene has CDR1 LNHDA and CDR2 SQIVND (reference sequence). The CDR3 has 11 residues. The V and J ends lost 4 bases and 3 bases respectively, with 4 bases between them. Here the CDR3 reads CASSNSYEQYF. Here the CDR3 DNA reads TGTGCCAGTAGTAACAGCTACGAGCAGTACTTC. Drawing the rest from reference TRBV19 and TRBJ2-7, the complete variable domain is DGGITQSPKYLFRKEGQNVTLSCEQNLNHDAMYWYRQDPGQGLRLIYYSQIVNDFQKGDIAEGYSVSREKKESFPLTVTSAQKNPTAFYLCASSNSYEQYFGPGTRLTVT.

The V gene is TRBV27, the J gene TRBJ1-4; D may be TRBD1 (5 bases). Trimming stripped 6 bases from V and 7 bases from J, with 24 bases between. CDR3 length: 17 residues. Germline lookup yields CDR1 MNHEY and CDR2 SMNVEV (reference sequence). CDR3 in DNA: TGTGCCAGCAGGAGAGGGGCGGTCACTGGGGGGGGTGAAAAACTGTTTTTT. Translated: CASRRGAVTGGGEKLFF.

The chain is built from TRBV7-2 and TRBJ2-7; 14 positions match TRBD2. Germline values: CDR1 SGHTA, CDR2 FQGNSA. The CDR3 length is 17 residues. After removal of 1 base from V and 11 bases from J, the junction contained 13 bases not matched to a gene. The CDR3 DNA reads TGTGCCAGCAGCTTAGACCCTGGGACTAGCGGGGGCCCCGTAGAGTACTTC. Protein product: CASSLDPGTSGGPVEYF.

The chain's CDR3 is CSASGGGTGELFF. CDR3 coding DNA: TGCAGTGCTAGTGGGGGCGGCACCGGGGAGCTGTTTTTT. V gene TRBV20-1 combines with J gene TRBJ2-2; tentatively, D is TRBD1 (6 bases). V was shortened by 3 bases and J by 4 bases, with 9 bases between the two germline ends. Germline CDR1 reads DFQATT; CDR2 reads SNEGSKA (reference sequence). CDR3 size: 13 residues.

The chain has TRBV2 and TRBJ1-4; tentative D call: TRBD1 (6 bases). The V gene's germline CDR1 is SNHLY and CDR2 FYNNEI. The CDR3 sequence is 12 residues long. Between the trimmed V and J ends, which lost 8 bases and 7 bases, there was a span of 11 bases. CDR3 in amino acids: CASGQRPEKLFF. CDR3 nucleotide sequence: TGTGCCAGCGGACAGCGTCCTGAAAAACTGTTTTTT.